A selection of T cell receptor beta chains follows, all from one sample in a study of control samples from healthy donors and cancer patients. Clones were read by immunoSEQ multiplex PCR, and TCRdb kept only the in-frame ones, dropping some. Of under 200,000 clones in the sample, about nine tenths were seen once. The sample comprised blood. These receptor sequences come from a woman in her 30s in good health. The CDR3 runs from the conserved cysteine through the conserved F or W. A D gene is named only where the DNA matches it firmly. Only some rows state a clone size, as once, few, many or a class for expanded clones.

cdr3_aa cdr3_nt clone_size j_call v_call d_call
CASSQLAGGPYEQFF TGTGCCAGCAGCCAACTAGCGGGGGGGCCATATGAGCAGTTCTTC - TRBJ2-1 TRBV4-2 TRBD2
CSASDRDNYGYTF TGCAGCGCTTCGGACAGGGATAACTATGGCTACACCTTC once TRBJ1-2 TRBV29-1 TRBD1
CASRDPRAGNEKLFF TGTGCCAGCAGGGACCCCAGGGCGGGTAATGAAAAACTGTTTTTT - TRBJ1-4 TRBV7-9 -
CASSGQGWTGELFF TGTGCCAGCAGTGGACAGGGGTGGACCGGGGAGCTGTTTTTT - TRBJ2-2 TRBV27 TRBD1
CASSQLRDEAFF TGTGCCAGCAGCCAACTGAGAGATGAAGCTTTCTTT once TRBJ1-1 TRBV3-1/TRBV3-2 -
CASTPKGSSYNEQFF TGTGCCAGCACCCCTAAGGGGAGCTCCTACAATGAGCAGTTCTTC - TRBJ2-1 TRBV7-9 -
CASSPPSADTQYF TGTGCCAGCAGCCCCCCTAGTGCAGATACGCAGTATTTT - TRBJ2-3 TRBV7-9 -
CASSELAGGHNEQFF TGTGCCAGCAGTGAACTAGCGGGAGGCCACAATGAGCAGTTCTTC - TRBJ2-1 TRBV6-4 TRBD2
CASSQESLRDRTYEQYF TGCGCCAGCAGCCAAGAATCACTCCGGGACAGAACCTACGAGCAGTACTTC - TRBJ2-7 TRBV4-1 TRBD1
CASSSGKTQYF TGTGCCAGCAGCTCCGGAAAGACCCAGTACTTC - TRBJ2-5 TRBV6-2/TRBV6-3 -
CASSLAASGNTIYF TGCGCCAGCAGCTTGGCAGCCTCTGGAAACACCATATATTTT few TRBJ1-3 TRBV5-1 -
CASSQVENTEAFF TGTGCCAGCAGCCAAGTCGAGAACACTGAAGCTTTCTTT once TRBJ1-1 TRBV3-1/TRBV3-2 -
CASSYRDNSPLHF TGTGCCAGCAGTTACAGGGATAATTCACCCCTCCACTTT - TRBJ1-6 TRBV6-6 -
CASSPDGAKNIQYF TGCGCCAGCAGCCCAGACGGAGCCAAAAACATTCAGTACTTC - TRBJ2-4 TRBV5-1 -
CASSQGEGGAFF TGTGCCAGCAGCCAAGGGGAGGGGGGAGCTTTCTTT - TRBJ1-1 TRBV3-1/TRBV3-2 -
CASSRRFSGANVLTF TGTGCCAGCAGCCGACGGTTCTCTGGGGCCAACGTCCTGACTTTC - TRBJ2-6 TRBV5-6 -
CASSADRSSYNEQFF TGTGCCAGCAGTGCGGACAGGTCCTCCTACAATGAGCAGTTCTTC - TRBJ2-1 TRBV27 TRBD1
CASSPSGSSNQFF TGTGCCAGCAGCCCTAGCGGGAGCTCAAATCAGTTCTTC few TRBJ2-1 TRBV7-2 TRBD2
CASSQETGLAGGRHNEQFF TGTGCCAGCAGCCAAGAAACAGGACTAGCGGGAGGGCGCCACAATGAGCAGTTCTTC - TRBJ2-1 TRBV14 TRBD2
CASSQDRSSGANVLTF TGCGCCAGCAGCCAAGATCGGAGCTCTGGGGCCAACGTCCTGACTTTC - TRBJ2-6 TRBV4-3 -
CASSSPSGRELDF TGTGCCAGCAGTTCGCCTAGCGGGAGGGAGCTGGATTTT - TRBJ2-3 TRBV6-2/TRBV6-3 TRBD2
CAWSVWLAGGGEQFF TGTGCCTGGAGTGTATGGCTAGCGGGAGGGGGTGAGCAGTTCTTC once TRBJ2-1 TRBV30 TRBD2
CASSVEGQGEAFF TGTGCCAGCAGCGTAGAGGGACAGGGTGAAGCTTTCTTT - TRBJ1-1 TRBV9 TRBD1
CASSPVPGNYGYTF TGTGCCAGCTCACCAGTTCCGGGGAACTATGGCTACACCTTC - TRBJ1-2 TRBV18 -
CASSEGETGSTEAFF TGTGCCAGCAGTGAGGGGGAGACAGGGAGCACTGAAGCTTTCTTT - TRBJ1-1 TRBV6-1 TRBD1
CASSGTINYGYTF TGTGCCAGCAGTGGGACAATTAACTATGGCTACACCTTC few TRBJ1-2 TRBV7-6 -
CASRGLTYEQYF TGCGCCAGCAGGGGGCTGACCTACGAGCAGTACTTC - TRBJ2-7 TRBV5-1 -
CASSPLTGTEAFF TGTGCCAGCAGCCCCCTGACGGGCACTGAAGCTTTCTTT - TRBJ1-1 TRBV28 -
CASSPGGPADTQYF TGTGCCAGCAGCCCCGGAGGGCCGGCAGATACGCAGTATTTT - TRBJ2-3 TRBV5-6 -
CASSLGGARNEQFF TGTGCCAGCAGCTTAGGGGGCGCTCGGAATGAGCAGTTCTTC once TRBJ2-1 TRBV13 -
CASSSRQGNSPLHF TGTGCCAGCAGCTCCCGACAGGGGAATTCACCCCTCCACTTT - TRBJ1-6 TRBV7-9 TRBD1
CASSQRGVRYGYTF TGCGCCAGCAGCCAAAGGGGGGTAAGGTATGGCTACACCTTC - TRBJ1-2 TRBV4-1 -
CASSRDRGEKLFF TGCGCCAGCAGCCGGGACAGGGGAGAAAAACTGTTTTTT - TRBJ1-4 TRBV5-1 TRBD1
CASSQVGTGGGYTF TGTGCCAGCAGCCAAGTCGGGACAGGGGGCGGCTACACCTTC once TRBJ1-2 TRBV3-1/TRBV3-2 TRBD1
CASSLGTAPLQETQYF TGTGCCAGCAGTTTAGGGACAGCGCCACTCCAAGAGACCCAGTACTTC - TRBJ2-5 TRBV6-2/TRBV6-3 TRBD1
CASSYRQGAHEQYF TGTGCCAGCAGCTACCGACAGGGGGCCCACGAGCAGTACTTC - TRBJ2-7 TRBV7-9 TRBD1
CASSKEVYEQYF TGTGCCAGCAGCAAAGAGGTGTACGAGCAGTACTTC - TRBJ2-7 TRBV21-1 -
CASTLQAFYGYTF TGTGCCAGCACTTTACAGGCCTTCTATGGCTACACCTTC - TRBJ1-2 TRBV6-5 -
CASSETGPYSPLHF TGTGCCAGCAGTGAGACAGGGCCCTATTCACCCCTCCACTTT - TRBJ1-6 TRBV6-1 TRBD1
CSVEGGQPQHF TGCAGCGTTGAGGGGGGGCAGCCCCAGCATTTT - TRBJ1-5 TRBV29-1 -
CATGTPNTEAFF TGTGCCACCGGGACACCGAACACTGAAGCTTTCTTT - TRBJ1-1 TRBV6-6 -
CASSEARTYEQYF TGTGCCAGCAGTGAAGCCAGGACCTACGAGCAGTACTTC - TRBJ2-7 TRBV6-1 -
CASSQVAGSNQPQHF TGTGCCAGCAGCCAAGTGGCTGGTTCGAATCAGCCCCAGCATTTT once TRBJ1-5 TRBV3-1/TRBV3-2 -
CASSPDRMSSYEQYF TGTGCCAGCAGCCCCGACAGGATGAGCTCCTACGAGCAGTACTTC - TRBJ2-7 TRBV7-2 -
CASSPRQGGKNEQFF TGTGCCAGCAGCCCCCGACAGGGTGGGAAAAATGAGCAGTTCTTC once TRBJ2-1 TRBV11-2 TRBD1
CASGLAGSSYEQYF TGCGCCAGCGGACTAGCGGGGAGCTCCTACGAGCAGTACTTC - TRBJ2-7 TRBV5-1 TRBD2
CASSLQGTDGYTF TGTGCCAGCAGCTTACAGGGAACGGATGGCTACACCTTC - TRBJ1-2 TRBV7-8 -
CASSPTGATGELFF TGTGCCAGCAGTCCGACAGGGGCCACCGGGGAGCTGTTTTTT - TRBJ2-2 TRBV11-3 TRBD1
CASSIIVGTGSYEQYF TGTGCCAGTAGTATCATTGTCGGGACAGGCTCCTACGAGCAGTACTTC - TRBJ2-7 TRBV19 TRBD1
CASSLNGGANYGYTF TGCGCCAGCAGCTTGAATGGAGGGGCGAACTATGGCTACACCTTC - TRBJ1-2 TRBV5-1 -